Listed below are T cell receptor beta chains from one sample, sequenced in a study of blood T cell repertoires in COVID-19. TCRdb keeps only in-frame clones here, not all; method: immunoSEQ multiplex PCR. The table has around 230,000 clones, approximately 82% seen once. Material for sequencing was PBMCs or T cells enriched from blood (not recorded which). All receptors derive from a man aged 40-49 years who had recovered from COVID-19. CDR3s include the opening cysteine and the closing phenylalanine or tryptophan. D genes are given only for firm matches. Not every row has a clone size; where given, it reads once, few, many or a size class.

v_call	d_call	j_call	clone_size	cdr3_aa	cdr3_nt
TRBV27	TRBD2	TRBJ2-5	-	CASSKAGGPLETQYF	TGTGCCAGCAGTAAAGCGGGAGGGCCGTTAGAGACCCAGTACTTC
TRBV6-5	-	TRBJ1-1	-	CASSYPEGSIAEAFF	TGTGCCAGCAGTTACCCGGAGGGGAGTATCGCTGAAGCTTTCTTT
TRBV4-3	TRBD2	TRBJ2-3	once	CASSQDSLRGEADTQYF	TGCGCCAGCAGCCAAGACTCTCTACGGGGGGAGGCAGATACGCAGTATTTT
TRBV5-8	TRBD2	TRBJ2-5	-	CASSLGTSVLETQYF	TGTGCCAGCAGCCTCGGGACTAGCGTCTTAGAGACCCAGTACTTC
TRBV30	TRBD1	TRBJ2-7	-	CAWSPQGPYEQYF	TGTGCCTGGAGCCCACAGGGGCCCTACGAGCAGTACTTC
TRBV6-6	-	TRBJ1-4	-	CASSSDRGRVFF	TGTGCCAGCAGTTCAGACCGGGGGAGGGTGTTTTTT
TRBV30	-	TRBJ1-2	-	CAWSRGTGDGYTF	TGTGCCTGGAGTCGGGGGACCGGGGACGGCTACACCTTC
TRBV7-8	-	TRBJ2-7	-	CASSLGGRSYEQYF	TGTGCCAGCAGCTTGGGGGGAAGGTCCTACGAGCAGTACTTC
TRBV28	TRBD1	TRBJ2-7	-	CASSLHTGGGPGEQYF	TGTGCCAGCAGTTTACACACAGGGGGAGGTCCGGGGGAGCAGTACTTC
TRBV27	TRBD2	TRBJ2-1	-	CARPTTSGSSYNEQFF	TGTGCCAGACCCACAACTAGCGGGAGTTCCTACAATGAGCAGTTCTTC
TRBV2	-	TRBJ2-5	-	CASLKRRETQYF	TGTGCCAGCTTAAAGAGGAGGGAGACCCAGTACTTC
TRBV5-4	TRBD2	TRBJ2-7	-	CASSLAAGEYEQYF	TGTGCCAGCAGCTTGGCGGCGGGAGAATACGAGCAGTACTTC
TRBV30	-	TRBJ1-5	-	CAWSGGHNQPQHF	TGTGCCTGGAGTGGGGGACACAATCAGCCCCAGCATTTT
TRBV9	-	TRBJ1-1	-	CASSPDPGGTEAFF	TGTGCCAGCAGCCCGGATCCGGGAGGCACTGAAGCTTTCTTT
TRBV4-1	-	TRBJ2-1	-	CASSQDRAGAGYNEQFF	TGCGCCAGCAGCCAAGATCGGGCAGGGGCCGGCTACAATGAGCAGTTCTTC
TRBV7-2	-	TRBJ2-1	once	CASSPSSYNEQFF	TGTGCCAGCAGCCCTTCCTCCTACAATGAGCAGTTCTTC
TRBV9	TRBD2	TRBJ2-1	-	CASSVGLADSYNEQFF	TGTGCCAGCAGCGTAGGGCTAGCGGACTCCTACAATGAGCAGTTCTTC
TRBV7-8	TRBD1	TRBJ2-5	-	CASSSRDRGGETQYF	TGTGCCAGCAGCTCCCGGGACAGGGGAGGAGAGACCCAGTACTTC
TRBV6-5	-	TRBJ2-3	-	CASVWASTDTQYF	TGTGCCAGCGTATGGGCAAGCACAGATACGCAGTATTTT
TRBV4-2	TRBD1	TRBJ2-7	-	CASSQGGTGGNEQYF	TGTGCCAGCAGCCAAGGGGGGACAGGGGGCAACGAGCAGTACTTC
TRBV6-1	-	TRBJ1-2	-	CASSEQEIPVYGYTF	TGTGCCAGCAGTGAACAGGAAATCCCCGTCTATGGCTACACCTTC
TRBV28	-	TRBJ1-2	-	CASSSPGGNGYTF	TGTGCCAGCAGTTCCCCCGGAGGTAATGGCTACACCTTC
TRBV14	-	TRBJ1-3	-	CASSQTGTGNTIYF	TGTGCCAGCAGCCAAACAGGGACTGGAAACACCATATATTTT
TRBV5-4	TRBD1	TRBJ2-7	-	CASSSRGQYEQYF	TGTGCCAGCAGCTCCAGGGGGCAGTACGAGCAGTACTTC
TRBV5-3	TRBD1	TRBJ1-5	few	CARSPRRGQGFPNNQPQHF	TGTGCCAGAAGCCCGAGGCGCGGACAGGGGTTCCCCAACAATCAGCCCCAGCATTTT
TRBV18	-	TRBJ1-5	-	CASSKGAAAPNQPQHF	TGTGCCAGCTCCAAAGGGGCCGCGGCCCCCAATCAGCCCCAGCATTTT
TRBV18	TRBD1	TRBJ2-2	few	CASSRTGYTGELFF	TGTGCCAGCTCGCGGACAGGGTATACCGGGGAGCTGTTTTTT
TRBV6-5	-	TRBJ2-1	-	CASHGQPMSNEQFF	TGTGCCAGCCACGGACAGCCTATGTCCAATGAGCAGTTCTTC